This T cell receptor beta chain was sequenced in a study of blood T cell repertoires in COVID-19. Study information: Cohort 3 recovered donors had two negative PCRs, clearance, or symptom resolution. T cells, B-cell-depleted T cells, or PBMCs provided the cDNA or gDNA that served as material.

Assay: immunoSEQ multiplex PCR; the TCRdb copy retains only in-frame clones and omits some. Of hundreds of thousands of clones in the sample, approximately 89% were seen once. The cohort comprised adults aged roughly 18 to 95 years residing in 20 to 30 US areas. Participants' own reports of clinical history determined their cohort assignment. This clonotype was obtained from a man aged 35 to 55 in a cohort exposed to, infected with or recovered from COVID-19 (not recorded which). The sample taken for sequencing was PBMCs or T cells enriched from blood (not recorded which).

CDR3 residues: CASSQVDIDGYTF. The CDR3 nucleotides read TGTGCCAGCAGCCAAGTAGATATCGATGGCTACACCTTC. V is TRBV3-1 (or the pseudogene TRBV3-2) and J is TRBJ1-2; no firm D call. Trimming left V 1 base short and J 6 bases short, with 9 bases between. The CDR3 is 13 residues long. Germline V CDR1 and CDR2: LGHDT, YNNKEL (reference sequence).